These 2 T cell receptor beta chains were all obtained from the same sample, sequenced in a study of cytomegalovirus exposure and HLA in healthy donors. Clones were read by immunoSEQ multiplex PCR, and TCRdb kept only the in-frame ones, dropping some. The table has 130,000 or so clones, approximately 92% seen once. The sequenced sample was PBMCs. These receptors were collected from a woman under 30 in good health and CMV-seropositive.

This sequence joins TRBV9 and TRBJ2-5; D is unclear. The germline CDR1 and CDR2 sequences are SGDLS and YYNGEE. The CDR3 spans 15 residues. The V end lost 3 bases, the J end lost 2 bases, and 14 bases lay between the germline ends. The DNA of the CDR3 is TGTGCCAGCAGCGCTTACGGATGGGCGCAAGAGACCCAGTACTTC. As protein: CASSAYGWAQETQYF.

V and J are TRBV18 and TRBJ2-5; 8 positions match TRBD2. Germline values: CDR1 KGHSH, CDR2 LQKENI. V lost 3 bases, J lost 5 bases, and 8 bases stayed unmatched. The length of the CDR3 is 15 residues. The CDR3 DNA reads TGTGCCAGCTCACCGCCGGGACTAGTTTTGGAGACCCAGTACTTC. It codes for CASSPPGLVLETQYF.